This TCR beta chain was sequenced in a study of Graves' ophthalmopathy and Graves' hyperthyroidism. Whole-study findings and limits: Most expanded clonotypes from thyroid (those above 0.001 frequency) were also found in blood.

Amplification from RNA transcripts yielded the TCR beta CDR3 regions. HTBI primers primed a first-round RT-PCR, and a second-round multiplex PCR followed. TCRdb itself ran the multiplex PCR reads through MiXCR, one entry per CDR3 protein. The table has some 160,000 distinct CDR3 sequences, under 45% seen once; the top ten hold roughly 9%. CDR3 length: 17 residues. V shed 0 bases and J shed 6 bases, with 18 bases lying between them. Germline CDR1 reads LGHDT; CDR2 reads YNNKEL (reference sequence). Concerning this clonotype itself: What it binds is not known.

Sequenced material: peripheral blood. This sequence joins TRBV3-1 and TRBJ1-5; D is unresolved. The source is a man aged 25 to 40 with Graves' ophthalmopathy. The CDR3 loop reads CASSQDQPAYWPQPQHF. The CDR3 bases are TGTGCCAGCAGCCAAGATCAGCCAGCGTATTGGCCTCAGCCCCAGCATTTT.